The entry that follows covers one TCR beta chain sequence. The antigen remains undetermined. CDR1 DFQATT and CDR2 SNEGSKA come from the germline V gene (reference sequence). The CDR3 length is 14 residues. This entry comes from a study of blood T cells in healthy people across ages. The study's findings and limits: Unsorted PBMCs prevented conclusive naive versus antigen-experienced comparison. Correlation between TCR beta diversity and naive T cell percentage was strong.

Primers used in a second PCR of roughly 6 to 12 cycles were a sample-barcoded 5' primer and a J-beta primer mix. TCRdb re-analysed the 5' RACE reads in MiXCR, keeping a single row per CDR3 protein. The sample holds around 1.5 million distinct CDR3 sequences, about 35% seen once. V gene TRBV20-1 combines with J gene TRBJ2-7; 9 nucleotides line up with TRBD2. The DNA matches TRBJ2-5 better at its end, which makes the J call doubtful. The sequenced sample consisted of blood. This TCR was recovered from a woman in her 30s in good health. The CDR3 nucleotides are TGCAGTGCTAGAGGTAGCGGGAGAACAGCGACCCAGTACTTC. Translated, it gives CSARGSGRTATQYF.